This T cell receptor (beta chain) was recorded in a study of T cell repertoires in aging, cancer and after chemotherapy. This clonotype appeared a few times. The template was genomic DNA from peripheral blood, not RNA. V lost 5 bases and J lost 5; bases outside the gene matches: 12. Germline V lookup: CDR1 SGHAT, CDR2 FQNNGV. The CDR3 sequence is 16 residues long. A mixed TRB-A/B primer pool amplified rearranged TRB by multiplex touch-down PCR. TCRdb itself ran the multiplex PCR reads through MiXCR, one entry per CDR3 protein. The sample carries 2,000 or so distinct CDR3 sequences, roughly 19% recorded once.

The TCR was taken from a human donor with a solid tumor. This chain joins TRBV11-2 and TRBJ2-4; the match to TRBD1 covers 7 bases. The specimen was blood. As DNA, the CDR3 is TGTGCCAGCAGCCCAACTGGGGACAGAATTCAAAACATTCAGTACTTC. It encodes CASSPTGDRIQNIQYF.